The 11 T cell receptor beta chains listed next were all sequenced from one sample in a study of blood T cell repertoires in COVID-19. Sequenced by immunoSEQ multiplex PCR; TCRdb stores in-frame clones only, minus some. Found here are a few hundred thousand clones, 80% to 90% of them singletons; the top ten hold around 8.8%. Material: PBMCs or T cells enriched from blood (not recorded which). The source is a middle-aged man who had recovered from COVID-19.

The chain couples TRBV7-9 to TRBJ2-1; 7 nucleotides agree with TRBD2. This CDR3 spans 15 amino acids. Germline CDR1 reads SEHNR; CDR2 reads FQNEAQ (reference sequence). With 5 bases clipped from V and 5 bases from J, the junction kept 9 bases outside the gene matches. The CDR3 DNA sequence: TGTGCCAGCAGCCCATCCCTGGGGAGGGACAATGAGCAGTTCTTC. Its protein product is CASSPSLGRDNEQFF.

The rearrangement links TRBV4-1 to TRBJ2-1; TRBD2 matches 13 bases. The CDR3 has 17 amino acids. Germline V gene sequence: CDR1 MGHRA, CDR2 YSYEKL. The V gene end was trimmed by 0 bases and the J gene end by 4 bases; junction bases not matched to a gene: 3. CDR3 bases: TGCGCCAGCAGCCAAGACACTAGCGGGGGGGCTTACAATGAGCAGTTCTTC. Protein sequence: CASSQDTSGGAYNEQFF.

Turning to this clone: Other DNA sequences in this specimen translate into the identical CDR3. The genes are TRBV19 and TRBJ1-5; D remains unclear. Germline values: CDR1 LNHDA, CDR2 SQIVND (reference sequence). V was trimmed by 3 bases and J by 4 bases, leaving 4 bases between them. This CDR3 spans 12 amino acids. The CDR3 DNA reads as TGTGCCAGTAGTATCTTAAATCAGCCCCAGCATTTT. It is translated as CASSILNQPQHF.

V and J are TRBV30 and TRBJ2-2; D possibly uses TRBD1 or TRBD2 (6 bases each). The germline V and J ends were trimmed by 8 bases and 5 bases, with 24 bases remaining between them. CDR1 is GTSNPN and CDR2 is SVGIG in the germline V gene (reference sequence). The length of the CDR3 is 16 residues. CDR3 nucleotides: TGTGCCCGGGGGCCGTTCGGAACCCGAGGGACCGGGGAGCTGTTTTTT. As protein: CARGPFGTRGTGELFF. Using reference TRBV30 and TRBJ2-2 for the parts outside the CDR3, the full variable domain is SQTIHQWPATLVQPVGSPLSLECTVEGTSNPNLYWYRQAAGRGLQLLFYSVGIGQISSEVPQNLSASRPQDRQFILSSKKLLLSDSGFYLCARGPFGTRGTGELFFGEGSRLTVL.

The CDR3 spells CASSDRGSGNTIYF. The CDR3 nucleotides read TGTGCCAGCTCGGACAGGGGCTCTGGAAACACCATATATTTT. The chain carries TRBV18 and TRBJ1-3; 9 nucleotides agree with TRBD1. With V trimmed by 6 bases and J by 0 bases, 0 bases remained unmatched. CDR1 is KGHSH and CDR2 is LQKENI in the germline V gene. This CDR3 contains 14 residues.

The genes are TRBV21-1 and TRBJ1-2. TRBV21-1 is a recognized pseudogene. This CDR3 contains 15 residues. DNA of the CDR3: TGTGCCAGCAGCCCCAAGTTCAGGAGGGCGATAGGCTACACCTTC. As protein: CASSPKFRRAIGYTF.

This chain joins TRBV3-1 (or the pseudogene TRBV3-2) and TRBJ2-3; perhaps TRBD2 as D (5 bases). V lost 4 bases and J lost 6, with 14 bases in between. CDR3 length: 14 residues. Germline lookup yields CDR1 LGHDT and CDR2 YNNKEL (reference sequence). The CDR3 DNA sequence: TGTGCCAGCAGCCCAATGCTAGCCAGCGATACGCAGTATTTT. This gives the protein CASSPMLASDTQYF.

V and J are TRBV4-2 and TRBJ1-3, with 8 bases that match TRBD1. The germline V gene encodes CDR1 LGHNA and CDR2 YNFKEQ. The CDR3 has 19 residues. Trimming removed 4 bases from V and 0 bases from J; junction bases left unmatched: 14. The CDR3 region has the DNA TGTGCCAGCAGCCGAACTGATAGTCGGGACAGGCACTCTGGAAACACCATATATTTT. Its protein is CASSRTDSRDRHSGNTIYF.

The chain uses TRBV2 and TRBJ2-7, with 7 bases identical to TRBD1. This CDR3 is 15 amino acids long. In germline, CDR1 is SNHLY, CDR2 FYNNEI. The V gene end was trimmed by 0 bases and the J gene end by 6 bases; junction bases not matched to a gene: 8. The CDR3: CASSEAQGVKVEQYF. The DNA for the CDR3 is TGTGCCAGCAGTGAAGCGCAGGGGGTGAAAGTCGAGCAGTACTTC. Full variable domain (outside the CDR3, taken from reference TRBV2 and TRBJ2-7): EPEVTQTPSHQVTQMGQEVILRCVPISNHLYFYWYRQILGQKVEFLVSFYNNEISEKSEIFDDQFSVERPDGSNFTLKIRSTKLEDSAMYFCASSEAQGVKVEQYFGPGTRLTVT.

V usage is TRBV27 and J usage is TRBJ2-2; tentative D call: TRBD2 (6 bases). V was cut by 8 bases and J by 6 bases, with 16 bases left in between. This CDR3 spans 14 amino acids. Germline-derived CDR1 and CDR2 are MNHEY and SMNVEV (reference sequence). The CDR3: CASRERRGSGELFF. The DNA for the CDR3 is TGTGCCAGCCGCGAACGCCGGGGGTCCGGGGAGCTGTTTTTT.

The chain carries TRBV4-1 and TRBJ2-7, with D possibly matching TRBD2 (6 bases). The CDR3 runs to 12 residues. Germline CDR1 and CDR2: MGHRA and YSYEKL. V was pared by 11 bases and J by 4 bases, with 15 bases between. The CDR3 region has the DNA TGCGCCCCCTGGGGAGGTAGTTACGAGCAGTACTTC. Amino acid sequence: CAPWGGSYEQYF.